This T cell receptor beta chain was documented in a study of response to subunit inactivated influenza vaccine. Points from the study as a whole: After each seasonal influenza vaccination, few new T cells are recruited, the authors suggested.

Trimming took off 1 base at V and 8 bases at J, with 7 bases between the two ends. CDR1 is KGHDR, CDR2 SFDVKD, per germline. This CDR3 comprises 12 residues. In this sample, this clonotype turned up many times. The antigen is not known. Each CDR3 protein is one row after TCRdb ran MiXCR on the RT-PCR reads. The table records 550,000 to 600,000 distinct CDR3 sequences, about 12% of them present only once. Material: PBMCs from blood, obtained on the day of vaccination. This sequence was found in a man aged 50 to 60 who received an inactivated influenza vaccine. The V call is TRBV24-1, the J call TRBJ1-1; tentative D call: TRBD1 (6 bases). CDR3 region: CATSDFTGEAFF. The CDR3, as DNA: TGTGCCACCAGTGATTTCACAGGGGAAGCTTTCTTT.